A selection of T cell receptor beta chains follows, all from one sample in a study of T cell repertoires in cytomegalovirus infection. TCRdb redid the calling of the reads with MiXCR, one entry per CDR3 protein. This repertoire shows a few hundred thousand distinct CDR3 sequences, 15% to 20% found once; its top ten account for 8.7%. The sequenced material came from PBMCs. These receptors all come from a human donor in good health (CMV status not recorded). Some clones in this sample may be carry-over from other donors' samples. The CDR3 runs from the conserved cysteine through the conserved F or W. The D gene is left open where the match is weak. Some rows have no size entry. The others give once, few or many, or a class for an expanded clone.

J: TRBJ2-1
size: many
V: TRBV7-2
D: NA
DNA: TGTGCCAGCAGCCCCAGAGGGGGGGCATACAATGAGCAGTTCTTC
CDR3: CASSPRGGAYNEQFF

J: TRBJ2-7
size: NA
V: TRBV4-3
D: NA
DNA: TGCGCCAGCAGCCAGGAGAAGGGAGGCGAGCAGTACTTC
CDR3: CASSQEKGGEQYF

J: TRBJ1-1
size: NA
V: TRBV5-6
D: NA
DNA: TGTGCCAGCAGTGACCTAACAGCGGGCCGTAGCACTGAAGCTTTCTTT
CDR3: CASSDLTAGRSTEAFF

J: TRBJ1-3
size: NA
V: TRBV11-2
D: NA
DNA: TGTGCCAGCAGCTTAGTGGTCAACACCATATATTTT
CDR3: CASSLVVNTIYF

J: TRBJ2-7
size: few
V: TRBV7-8
D: NA
DNA: TGTGCCAGCAGCTTAGATCGACTTAGCTCCTACGAGCAGTACTTC
CDR3: CASSLDRLSSYEQYF

J: TRBJ2-7
size: NA
V: TRBV6-2/TRBV6-3
D: NA
DNA: TGTGCCAGCAGTTTGTCTAGGGAAAAATACTCCTACGAGCAGTACTTC
CDR3: CASSLSREKYSYEQYF

J: TRBJ2-7
size: many
V: TRBV4-3
D: TRBD2
DNA: TGCGCCAGCAGCCAGTGGACTAGCGGGGAACTCGAGCAGTACTTC
CDR3: CASSQWTSGELEQYF

J: TRBJ2-7
size: NA
V: TRBV20-1
D: NA
DNA: TGCAGTGCTAGAGATTTCCGACTCTTCGAGCAGTACTTC
CDR3: CSARDFRLFEQYF

J: TRBJ2-7
size: NA
V: TRBV20-1
D: NA
DNA: TGCAGTGCTAGATTAAAAGGACAGATCACCTACGAGCAGTACTTC
CDR3: CSARLKGQITYEQYF

J: TRBJ2-1
size: many
V: TRBV19
D: NA
DNA: TGTGCCAGGGATCATACGGGGCCACTCTCCTACAATGAGCAGTTCTTC
CDR3: CARDHTGPLSYNEQFF

J: TRBJ1-1
size: many
V: TRBV12-3/TRBV12-4
D: NA
DNA: TGTGCCAGCAGTTTTGATTCACAGCGTGAAGCTTTCTTT
CDR3: CASSFDSQREAFF

J: TRBJ2-1
size: many
V: TRBV7-2
D: NA
DNA: TGTGCCAGCAGCTGGAATAGGGTACAGCGGGTAAGGGATGAGCAGTTCTTC
CDR3: CASSWNRVQRVRDEQFF

J: TRBJ2-7
size: few
V: TRBV7-9
D: TRBD1
DNA: TGTGCCAGCAGCTCTCCGGACAGGGGTGCCTACGAGCAGTACTTC
CDR3: CASSSPDRGAYEQYF

J: TRBJ1-5
size: few
V: TRBV15
D: NA
DNA: TGTGCCACCAGCAGATCCAGGGGACCACGCCATCAGCCCCAGCATTTT
CDR3: CATSRSRGPRHQPQHF

J: TRBJ2-1
size: few
V: TRBV4-1
D: NA
DNA: TGCGCCAGCAGCCAAAGGTCGACGAACCCCAATGAGCAGTTCTTC
CDR3: CASSQRSTNPNEQFF

J: TRBJ2-5
size: NA
V: TRBV2
D: NA
DNA: TGTGCCAGCTCCTTCACCGGGACTCAAGAGACCCAGTACTTC
CDR3: CASSFTGTQETQYF

J: TRBJ2-7
size: many
V: TRBV7-2
D: NA
DNA: TGTGCCAGCAGCTTAAAACAGGGAAGGGGAGGCTCCTACGAGCAGTACTTC
CDR3: CASSLKQGRGGSYEQYF

J: TRBJ1-2
size: NA
V: TRBV4-3
D: TRBD1
DNA: TGCGCCAGCAGCCAAGGGGGGACAGGGGTCAATAACTATGGCTACACCTTC
CDR3: CASSQGGTGVNNYGYTF

J: TRBJ1-5
size: few
V: TRBV18
D: TRBD1
DNA: TGTGCCAGCTCCCCCGGGACAGGGGGCCGTAATCAGCCCCAGCATTTT
CDR3: CASSPGTGGRNQPQHF

J: TRBJ2-1
size: NA
V: TRBV5-4
D: TRBD2
DNA: TGTGCCAACGGGGCGGGGGGTAGCGCCTCCTACAATGAGCAGTTCTTC
CDR3: CANGAGGSASYNEQFF

J: TRBJ1-2
size: few
V: TRBV28
D: TRBD1
DNA: TGTGCCAGCAGTCTGGACAGGGTAAATGGCTACACCTTC
CDR3: CASSLDRVNGYTF

J: TRBJ2-1
size: many
V: TRBV7-6
D: NA
DNA: TGTGCCAGCAGCTTAGGTGGAGCGACCCTCGGAGAGCAGTTCTTC
CDR3: CASSLGGATLGEQFF

J: TRBJ1-5
size: few
V: TRBV5-5
D: TRBD1
DNA: TGTGCCAGCAGCTTTCGACAGGGTCAGGGCAATCAGCCCCAGCATTTT
CDR3: CASSFRQGQGNQPQHF

J: TRBJ2-7
size: NA
V: TRBV18
D: NA
DNA: TGTGCCAGCTCACCACCTCCCTTGCCCCGATCCGAGCAGTACTTC
CDR3: CASSPPPLPRSEQYF

J: TRBJ2-1
size: NA
V: TRBV7-6
D: NA
DNA: TGTGCCAGCAGCCATAGGAGGTCCGGGGCCTCCTACAATGAGCAGTTCTTC
CDR3: CASSHRRSGASYNEQFF

J: TRBJ2-7
size: NA
V: TRBV7-9
D: NA
DNA: TGTGCCAGCAGCACTAGCTCCTACGAGCAGTACTTC
CDR3: CASSTSSYEQYF

J: TRBJ1-1
size: NA
V: TRBV12-3/TRBV12-4
D: NA
DNA: TGTGCCAGCAGTTTATTGGGGGGATGGGCAGGGAACACTGAAGCTTTCTTT
CDR3: CASSLLGGWAGNTEAFF

J: TRBJ2-3
size: many
V: TRBV7-2
D: NA
DNA: TGTGCCAGCAGCCCTCTAGCGCACACAGATACGCAGTATTTT
CDR3: CASSPLAHTDTQYF

J: TRBJ2-3
size: many
V: TRBV2
D: NA
DNA: TGTGCCAGCAGAGACTACACAGATACGCAGTATTTT
CDR3: CASRDYTDTQYF

J: TRBJ2-7
size: NA
V: TRBV4-2
D: NA
DNA: TGTGCCAGCAGCCACCAGGGATATTACGAGCAGTACTTC
CDR3: CASSHQGYYEQYF

J: TRBJ2-3
size: once
V: TRBV20-1
D: NA
DNA: TGCAGTGCTAGAGTAGCAGGGCTGTCAGATACGCAGTATTTT
CDR3: CSARVAGLSDTQYF

J: TRBJ2-4
size: few
V: TRBV12-3/TRBV12-4
D: NA
DNA: TGTGCCAGCAGCTCACCCCCCTGGGGACTAGCCAAAAACATTCAGTACTTC
CDR3: CASSSPPWGLAKNIQYF

J: TRBJ2-7
size: few
V: TRBV28
D: TRBD2
DNA: TGTGCCAGCAAACCGGGACTAGCGGGGGGCGGGCAGTACTTC
CDR3: CASKPGLAGGGQYF

J: TRBJ2-1
size: NA
V: TRBV15
D: NA
DNA: TGTGCCACCAGCAGACCCCCAGGGGAAGGCCCCAATGAGCAGTTCTTC
CDR3: CATSRPPGEGPNEQFF

J: TRBJ1-2
size: many
V: TRBV7-9
D: NA
DNA: TGTGCCAGCAGCTTTTTGTCCCGCAGAGAAAAACTCGGCTATGGCTACACCTTC
CDR3: CASSFLSRREKLGYGYTF

J: TRBJ2-5
size: few
V: TRBV5-5
D: TRBD2
DNA: TGTGCCAGCAGCAGACTAGCGATCCAGCGCCAAGAGACCCAGTACTTC
CDR3: CASSRLAIQRQETQYF

J: TRBJ2-6
size: NA
V: TRBV20-1
D: NA
DNA: TGCAGTGCTAGTTTGGGGGGACAAAGCTCTGGGGCCAACGTCCTGACTTTC
CDR3: CSASLGGQSSGANVLTF

J: TRBJ1-4
size: many
V: TRBV12-3/TRBV12-4
D: NA
DNA: TGTGCCAGCAGTTTATCCCCTAGGAGGGAAAAACTGTTTTTT
CDR3: CASSLSPRREKLFF

J: TRBJ2-7
size: NA
V: TRBV7-2
D: NA
DNA: TGTGCCAGCAGCTACAACACCCCAAAGCAGTACTTC
CDR3: CASSYNTPKQYF

J: TRBJ2-7
size: many
V: TRBV12-3/TRBV12-4
D: TRBD2
DNA: TGTGCCAGCAGGTCACTCATTAGCGGGAGAAGCTACGAGCAGTACTTC
CDR3: CASRSLISGRSYEQYF

J: TRBJ2-2
size: few
V: TRBV7-2
D: NA
DNA: TGTGCCAGCAGTCGAAAGACCGGGGAGCTGTTTTTT
CDR3: CASSRKTGELFF

J: TRBJ1-4
size: few
V: TRBV12-3/TRBV12-4
D: NA
DNA: TGTGCCAGCAGTTTAATGGAGGAAAAACTGTTTTTT
CDR3: CASSLMEEKLFF

J: TRBJ2-1
size: NA
V: TRBV5-1
D: NA
DNA: TGCGCCAGCAGCCTACCGGGACCCTTGGATGAGCAGTTCTTC
CDR3: CASSLPGPLDEQFF

J: TRBJ2-7
size: few
V: TRBV7-2
D: NA
DNA: TGTGCCAGCAGCACGCAGGGGGGTCCCTACGAGCAGTACTTC
CDR3: CASSTQGGPYEQYF

J: TRBJ1-4
size: many
V: TRBV7-8
D: TRBD1
DNA: TGTGCCAGCAGCAAGGGGGCTTGGGAAAAACTGTTTTTT
CDR3: CASSKGAWEKLFF

J: TRBJ1-4
size: many
V: TRBV4-1
D: NA
DNA: TGCGCCAGCAGCCAAGGGGGCGGGGGTCTGGGGGAAAAACTGTTTTTT
CDR3: CASSQGGGGLGEKLFF

J: TRBJ1-6
size: few
V: TRBV28
D: NA
DNA: TGTGCCAGCGGCGGGACTTCACCCCTCCACTTT
CDR3: CASGGTSPLHF

J: TRBJ2-7
size: NA
V: TRBV7-2
D: NA
DNA: TGTGCCAGCAGCTTCTCCCCGTCGGCCGAGCAGTACTTC
CDR3: CASSFSPSAEQYF

J: TRBJ2-3
size: many
V: TRBV7-2
D: NA
DNA: TGTGCCAGCAGCTCTACAGGTCCGCTTCTCCCCACAGATACGCAGTATTTT
CDR3: CASSSTGPLLPTDTQYF

J: TRBJ1-3
size: many
V: TRBV4-1
D: NA
DNA: TGCGCCAGCAGCCGGTTACATACCGGGATCGGAAACACCATATATTTT
CDR3: CASSRLHTGIGNTIYF

J: TRBJ1-6
size: NA
V: TRBV3-1
D: NA
DNA: TGTGCCAGCAGCCCTGAAGCTTATAATTCACCCCTCCACTTT
CDR3: CASSPEAYNSPLHF

J: TRBJ2-1
size: NA
V: TRBV6-2/TRBV6-3
D: TRBD2
DNA: TGTGCCGGACGTAGCGGGAGGGCCGGGGTTGAGCAGTTCTTC
CDR3: CAGRSGRAGVEQFF

J: TRBJ2-7
size: NA
V: TRBV18
D: NA
DNA: TGTGCCAGCTCACCACAGCTCGAGGGGATGGGGAACGAGCAGTACTTC
CDR3: CASSPQLEGMGNEQYF